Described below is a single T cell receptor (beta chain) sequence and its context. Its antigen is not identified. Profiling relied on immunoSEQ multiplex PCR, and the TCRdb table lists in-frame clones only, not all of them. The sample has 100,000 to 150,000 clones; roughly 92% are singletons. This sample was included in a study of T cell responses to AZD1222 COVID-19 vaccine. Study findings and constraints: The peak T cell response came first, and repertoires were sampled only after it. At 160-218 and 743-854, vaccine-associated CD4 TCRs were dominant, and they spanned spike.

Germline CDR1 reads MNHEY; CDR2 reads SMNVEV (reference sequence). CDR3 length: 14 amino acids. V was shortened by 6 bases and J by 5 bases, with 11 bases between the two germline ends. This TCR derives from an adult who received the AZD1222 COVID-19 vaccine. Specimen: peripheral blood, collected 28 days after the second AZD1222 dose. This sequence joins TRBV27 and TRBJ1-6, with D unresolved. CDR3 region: CASRPQQNNSPLHF. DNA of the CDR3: TGTGCCAGCAGACCCCAACAGAATAATTCACCCCTCCACTTT.